Shown below are 14 T cell receptor beta chains from a single sample sequenced in a study of siplizumab effects on memory and regulatory T cells. TCRdb keeps only in-frame clones here, not all; method: immunoSEQ multiplex PCR. The repertoire consists of under 100,000 clones, with around 94% occurring once and the leading ten covering around 1.5%. Sequenced input: non-Treg CD4+ T cells sorted from blood. These receptor sequences come from a human donor in good health.

The genes are TRBV4-1 and TRBJ2-1, with D possibly being TRBD1 (5 bases). This CDR3 has 16 amino acids. Per germline, CDR1 MGHRA and CDR2 YSYEKL. V dropped 1 base and J dropped 7 bases, with 17 bases sitting between them. The CDR3 region is CASSQARSGSENEQFF. Here the CDR3 DNA reads TGCGCCAGCAGCCAAGCACGATCAGGGTCGGAAAATGAGCAGTTCTTC.

The chain recombines TRBV5-1 with TRBJ2-7; possible D gene TRBD2, 5 bases. There are 10 residues in the CDR3. The germline V gene encodes CDR1 SGHRS and CDR2 YFSETQ. Trimming shortened V by 4 bases and J by 7 bases, and 6 bases separated the two germline ends. The CDR3 DNA is TGCGCCAGCAGCAGAGGGGAGCAGTACTTC. Translated: CASSRGEQYF.

The chain combines TRBV18 with TRBJ2-1, with D perhaps matching TRBD2 (5 bases). Trimming took 6 bases from V and 5 from J, leaving 14 bases between them. The CDR3 totals 14 residues. Germline V lookup: CDR1 KGHSH, CDR2 LQKENI. The CDR3 spells CASSDGTRNNEQFF. Written as DNA, the CDR3 is TGTGCCAGCTCGGACGGTACTAGGAACAATGAGCAGTTCTTC.

V gene TRBV7-3 combines with J gene TRBJ2-3; D may be TRBD1 (6 bases). The CDR3 is made up of 17 amino acids. CDR1 is SGHTA, CDR2 FQGTGA, per germline. V was pared by 3 bases and J by 6 bases, with 22 bases between. CDR3 amino acids: CASSFQGTQGLRDTQYF. Here the CDR3 DNA reads TGTGCCAGCAGCTTTCAAGGGACGCAGGGGTTAAGGGATACGCAGTATTTT.

This sequence joins TRBV28 and TRBJ1-4, with TRBD1 as a possible D gene (6 bases). The CDR3 has 15 amino acids. V was trimmed by 5 bases and J by 4 bases, leaving 14 bases between them. The germline V gene encodes CDR1 MDHEN and CDR2 SYDVKM. The CDR3 protein is CASSPPDSYNEKLFF. The CDR3 coding sequence is TGTGCCAGCAGTCCCCCGGACAGTTATAATGAAAAACTGTTTTTT.

CDR3 in amino acids: CASSPDLAGGNEQFF. CDR3 coding DNA: TGTGCCAGCTCACCAGACCTAGCGGGAGGGAATGAGCAGTTCTTC. The V call is TRBV18, the J call TRBJ2-1; 12 bases match TRBD2. The CDR3 length is 15 residues. Germline loops: CDR1 KGHSH, CDR2 LQKENI. The J segment lost 7 bases and the V segment lost 2 bases, leaving 3 bases of the junction unmatched.

The genes are TRBV4-1 and TRBJ2-3; D may be TRBD2 (6 bases). The V gene's germline CDR1 is MGHRA and CDR2 YSYEKL. The CDR3 sequence is 15 residues long. Trimming took 0 bases from V and 3 from J, leaving 10 bases between them. The CDR3 loop reads CASSQEGGMTDTQYF. The CDR3 region has the DNA TGCGCCAGCAGCCAAGAGGGGGGAATGACAGATACGCAGTATTTT.

The V and J genes are TRBV6-5 and TRBJ2-5; TRBD1 agrees at 9 bases. Germline V gene data show CDR1 as MNHEY and CDR2 as SVGAGI. The CDR3 consists of 15 residues. With 4 bases clipped from V and 6 bases from J, the junction kept 9 bases outside the gene matches. CDR3 loop: CASSSDRGLIKTQYF. The CDR3 bases are TGTGCCAGCAGTTCGGACAGGGGACTAATAAAGACCCAGTACTTC.

This sequence joins TRBV7-9 and TRBJ2-2; 9 bases map to TRBD2. The CDR3 is 16 amino acids. Germline V gives CDR1 SEHNR, CDR2 FQNEAQ (reference sequence). V shed 1 base and J 4 bases; nucleotides not matched to a gene: 4. DNA for the CDR3: TGTGCCAGCAGCTTAGGTAGCGGGAGTGGCACCGGGGAGCTGTTTTTT. As protein: CASSLGSGSGTGELFF.

This rearrangement joins TRBV5-6 to TRBJ2-5; 7 nucleotides agree with TRBD1. V gave up 4 bases and J gave up 2 bases; unmatched junction bases: 5. The CDR3 covers 14 residues. Germline CDR1 and CDR2: SGHDT and YYEEEE. The CDR3 reads CASSGGQLQETQYF. CDR3 DNA: TGTGCCAGCAGCGGGGGACAGCTACAAGAGACCCAGTACTTC. Complete variable domain (other parts from reference TRBV5-6 and TRBJ2-5): DAGVTQSPTHLIKTRGQQVTLRCSPKSGHDTVSWYQQALGQGPQFIFQYYEEEERQRGNFPDRFSGHQFPNYSSELNVNALLLGDSALYLCASSGGQLQETQYFGPGTRLLVL.

The chain employs TRBV7-3 and TRBJ2-5; perhaps TRBD1 as D (6 bases). V was shortened by 5 bases and J by 4 bases, with 14 bases between the two germline ends. The V gene's germline CDR1 is SGHTA and CDR2 FQGTGA. The CDR3 extends over 14 amino acids. The CDR3 is CASSMGLGGETQYF. CDR3 DNA sequence: TGTGCCAGCAGCATGGGTCTAGGGGGAGAGACCCAGTACTTC.

The CDR3 region is CSVVVANYGYTF. CDR3 sequence (DNA): TGCAGCGTCGTTGTCGCTAACTATGGCTACACCTTC. The chain has TRBV29-1 and TRBJ1-2; D not resolved. V was pared by 6 bases and J by 0 bases, with 8 bases between. Looked up from germline, CDR1 is SQVTM and CDR2 is ANQGSEA. The CDR3 totals 12 residues.

This clone was counted many times. The chain combines TRBV19 with TRBJ2-4; 8 nucleotides align to TRBD2. Germline CDR1 LNHDA, CDR2 SQIVND (reference sequence). V was clipped by 3 bases and J by 6 bases; unmatched bases: 10. The CDR3 loop spans 16 amino acids. CDR3 loop: CASSIRPGGSGNIQYF. The CDR3, as DNA: TGTGCCAGTAGTATCCGGCCGGGGGGGTCGGGAAACATTCAGTACTTC.

This clone was seen just once. The chain's CDR3 is CASSAKTSGRYNEQFF. In DNA, the CDR3 is TGTGCCAGCAGTGCCAAAACTAGCGGGAGGTACAATGAGCAGTTCTTC. The rearrangement links TRBV6-4 to TRBJ2-1, with 12 bases matching TRBD2. CDR3 length equals 16 residues. The V gene's germline CDR1 is MRHNA and CDR2 SNTAGT. The junction had 5 bases not matched to a gene; V was cut back by 4 bases and J by 4 bases.